This TCR beta chain stems from a study of T cell responses to AZD1222 COVID-19 vaccine. Notes on the study in general: Baseline serology detected seropositivity in only six AZD1222 recipients. The CD4 TCRs associated with vaccination extended across spike and predominated at 160-218 and 743-854.

As regards this clone: Its antigen remains unknown.

Clones were sequenced by immunoSEQ multiplex PCR, and TCRdb holds only the in-frame ones, with some missing. The profile shows roughly 140,000 clones, about 81% of them singletons. Trimming removed 4 bases from V and 0 bases from J, with 10 bases in between. This CDR3 has 14 residues. CDR1 SGHTS and CDR2 YDEGEE come from the germline V gene. The receptor was isolated from an adult in good health. The chain has TRBV5-8 and TRBJ1-1; D call uncertain. The material sequenced was peripheral blood, taken on day 0 of MenACWY control vaccination. As DNA, the CDR3 is TGTGCCAGCAGCCCAACCGAGATGAACACTGAAGCTTTCTTT. Translated: CASSPTEMNTEAFF. The entire variable domain, with the rest obtained from reference TRBV5-8 and TRBJ1-1, is as follows: EAGVTQSPTHLIKTRGQQATLRCSPISGHTSVYWYQQALGLGLQFLLWYDEGEERNRGNFPPRFSGRQFPNYSSELNVNALELEDSALYLCASSPTEMNTEAFFGQGTRLTVV.